This TCR beta chain was observed in a study of kidney transplant recipient with SARS-CoV-2 infection (dated by TCRdb to about 2021). At least ten counts were recorded for this clonotype. The antigen this receptor binds is unknown. Base qualities are not at hand, and no much larger clone is one base apart. Sequencing took place on an Illumina MiSeq. Profiling of the peripheral T cell repertoire targeted human TCRbeta genes. On the authors' methods: To account for variability over time, differences in clonotype abundance were tested using beta-binomial modelling. Clonotypes that had expanded were screened against the ImmuneCODE reference database of SARS-CoV-2-associated TCRs and mapped onto regions of the viral genome. Additional repertoire analyses examined TRBV gene usage, CDR3 length, CDR3 amino acid overlap between time points, distributions of clonotype abundance, and Jaccard similarity. Using fastp at Q25 and MiXCR, TCRdb reprocessed the public reads and kept productive beta chains. Here each entry gathers all rows of one CDR3 protein and keeps the most common genes and DNA. The authors' filters were not applied to this entry. For this sample there are 200,000 to 300,000 distinct CDR3 sequences; around 28% appear just once. Under 7.5% of the sample lies in the top ten.

Taken from cysteine to phenylalanine, the CDR3 has 18 residues. Only the CDR3 DNA stays, 54 bases, in frame from base 1. CDR1 and CDR2 are read off the germline V gene (reference sequence) as LGHDT and YNNKEL. V drops 5 bases and J drops 5 bases, leaving 24 bases in between. The time point label on this specimen signifies: pre-pandemic baseline sample and day 111 after first positive SARS-CoV-2 test. This TCR was sampled from a male patient between 25 and 39 years old who had COVID-19 and was a kidney transplant recipient. Some T cells may derive from the graft donor when a transplant has been performed. The sequencing used a blood sample, collected at baseline and between days 110 and 120 from a kidney transplant recipient. The rearrangement combines TRBV3-1 with TRBJ2-2; the D gene remains uncertain. This receptor carries the CDR3 CASSDGRPISGLTGELFF. The nucleotides are TGTGCCAGCAGCGACGGGCGTCCCATTTCAGGCTTGACCGGGGAGCTGTTTTTT.